These 15 T cell receptor beta chains were all obtained from the same sample, sequenced in a study of cytomegalovirus exposure and HLA in healthy donors. PCR amplification relied on 60 Vbeta primers (plus 13 Jbeta primers). Repertoires were generated with immunoSEQ multiplex PCR, while TCRdb's copy carries only in-frame clones and drops some. The profile shows about 190,000 clones, roughly 80% of them singletons. The sequenced sample was PBMCs. These receptor sequences come from a woman aged 25 to 39 in good health and CMV-seropositive.

The rearrangement links TRBV5-1 to TRBJ2-2, with no clear D. The ends were cut back, 4 bases at V and 5 bases at J, with 12 bases in the middle. This CDR3 is 14 amino acids long. Germline CDR1 and CDR2: SGHRS and YFSETQ. CDR3 nucleotide sequence: TGCGCCAGCAGCAGTTGGAGCGCGACCGGGGAGCTGTTTTTT. Protein product: CASSSWSATGELFF.

A note on this clone: At one end the junction does not follow the germline gene, possibly because of a read error. The V gene is TRBV15, the J gene TRBJ2-2, with D possibly matching TRBD1 (6 bases). Germline V gives CDR1 LNHNV, CDR2 YYDKDF (reference sequence). CDR3 length: 15 amino acids. The CDR3 nucleotides are TGTGCCACCAGCAGAGATCCACAGGGTACCGGGGAGCTGTCTTTT. This codes for CATSRDPQGTGELSF.

V usage is TRBV9 and J usage is TRBJ2-3, with a possible D match to TRBD2 (5 bases). The length of the CDR3 is 14 residues. V dropped 3 bases and J dropped 0 bases, with 8 bases sitting between them. CDR1 is SGDLS and CDR2 is YYNGEE in the germline V gene. CDR3 sequence reads: CASSGRPSTDTQYF. The CDR3 DNA is TGTGCCAGCAGCGGGAGGCCGAGCACAGATACGCAGTATTTT.

This clone was seen only once. This rearrangement joins TRBV7-9 to TRBJ2-7; TRBD1 agrees at 9 bases. V shed 5 bases and J 4 bases; nucleotides not matched to a gene: 6. The germline CDR1 and CDR2 sequences are SEHNR and FQNEAQ (reference sequence). The CDR3 consists of 14 residues. CDR3 residues: CASSRPGQGYEQYF. In DNA, the CDR3 is TGTGCCAGCAGCCGCCCGGGACAGGGATACGAGCAGTACTTC.

The V gene is TRBV4-2, the J gene TRBJ1-5; 9 bases match TRBD1. The CDR3 has 14 amino acids. CDR1 is LGHNA, CDR2 YNFKEQ, per germline. V trimming: 5 bases; J trimming: 5 bases; junction bases outside the gene matches: 4. The CDR3 loop is CASSRTGDYQPQHF. The CDR3 nucleotides are TGTGCCAGCAGCAGGACAGGGGACTATCAGCCCCAGCATTTT.

CDR3 loop: CASSFAGEGGNEKLFF. The CDR3 DNA sequence: TGTGCCAGCAGTTTCGCCGGGGAGGGGGGGAATGAAAAACTGTTTTTT. V gene TRBV28 combines with J gene TRBJ1-4, with D possibly matching TRBD1 (6 bases). Between the trimmed V and J ends, which lost 3 bases and 5 bases, there was a span of 16 bases. Germline-derived CDR1 and CDR2 are MDHEN and SYDVKM. The CDR3 spans 16 residues. Drawing the rest from reference TRBV28 and TRBJ1-4, the complete variable domain is DVKVTQSSRYLVKRTGEKVFLECVQDMDHENMFWYRQDPGLGLRLIYFSYDVKMKEKGDIPEGYSVSREKKERFSLILESASTNQTSMYLCASSFAGEGGNEKLFFGSGTQLSVL.

This clone was seen once. CDR3 protein: CASSYSGGKGNTIYF. The CDR3 DNA sequence: TGTGCCAGCAGTTACTCTGGAGGAAAAGGAAACACCATATATTTT. The chain has TRBV6-5 and TRBJ1-3; no clear D gene. The CDR3 is 15 amino acids. Per the germline V gene, CDR1 is MNHEY and CDR2 is SVGAGI. The V end was cut by 0 bases, the J end by 4 bases, with 10 bases between.

This clone appeared once. The chain links TRBV7-9 to TRBJ1-2, with unresolved D. Trimming cost V 5 bases and J 0 bases, with 7 bases left between them. The CDR3 covers 13 residues. Germline V lookup: CDR1 SEHNR, CDR2 FQNEAQ (reference sequence). The CDR3 loop is CASSRVPNYGYTF. In DNA, the CDR3 is TGTGCCAGCAGCCGGGTGCCTAACTATGGCTACACCTTC.

The chain employs TRBV5-1 and TRBJ2-2, with a tentative D call TRBD1 (6 bases). The CDR3 extends over 15 amino acids. Germline V lookup: CDR1 SGHRS, CDR2 YFSETQ. V lost 4 bases and J 1 base, leaving 11 bases between the germline ends. DNA for the CDR3: TGCGCCAGCAGCCTTGACAGGTGGAACACCGGGGAGCTGTTTTTT. As protein: CASSLDRWNTGELFF.

This chain connects TRBV29-1 to TRBJ1-4; 8 nucleotides align to TRBD1. CDR1 and CDR2 from the germline V gene are SQVTM and ANQGSEA. Losses at the gene ends were 0 bases for V and 11 bases for J; bases not matched to a gene: 5. This CDR3 comprises 13 residues. DNA for the CDR3: TGCAGCGTTGAAGAAGGCACAGGGGGGAAACTGTTTTTT. It is translated as CSVEEGTGGKLFF.

This chain uses TRBV10-3 with TRBJ2-7; TRBD1 agrees at 12 bases. From germline, CDR1 is ENHRY and CDR2 SYGVKD. The trim removed 10 bases at V and 2 bases at J, leaving 12 bases unmatched. The CDR3 is 16 amino acids. The CDR3 region is CATSPRDRGLPYEQYF. The CDR3 region has the DNA TGTGCCACCTCCCCCCGGGACAGGGGGCTTCCCTACGAGCAGTACTTC.

The chain joins TRBV9 to TRBJ2-5; possibly TRBD1 for D (6 bases). The CDR3 totals 16 residues. The germline V gene encodes CDR1 SGDLS and CDR2 YYNGEE. Trimming took off 0 bases at V and 5 bases at J, with 17 bases between the two ends. DNA of the CDR3: TGTGCCAGCAGCGTAGGTGGCAGGGGTTTTGGGGAGACCCAGTACTTC. This sequence encodes CASSVGGRGFGETQYF.

This chain links TRBV18 with TRBJ2-4, with 7 nucleotides matching TRBD1. CDR3 length equals 15 residues. Germline lookup yields CDR1 KGHSH and CDR2 LQKENI. V lost 4 bases, J lost 3 bases, and 6 bases stayed unmatched. CDR3 DNA sequence: TGTGCCAGCTCACAGGGGGCCCTTGTCAAAAACATTCAGTACTTC. Translating it yields CASSQGALVKNIQYF.

V gene TRBV30 combines with J gene TRBJ2-7; D is unclear. V was trimmed by 0 bases and J by 2 bases, leaving 11 bases between them. The CDR3 sequence is 14 residues long. Germline V gene lookup returns CDR1 GTSNPN and CDR2 SVGIG (reference sequence). CDR3 DNA: TGTGCCTGGAGTGTCAAAGGAGCCACCTACGAGCAGTACTTC. Translation: CAWSVKGATYEQYF. Looking up the rest from reference TRBV30 and TRBJ2-7 gives the full variable domain: SQTIHQWPATLVQPVGSPLSLECTVEGTSNPNLYWYRQAAGRGLQLLFYSVGIGQISSEVPQNLSASRPQDRQFILSSKKLLLSDSGFYLCAWSVKGATYEQYFGPGTRLTVT.

J is TRBJ1-2 and V is TRBV7-2; D possibly corresponds to TRBD1 (5 bases). Trimming took 4 bases from V and 0 from J, leaving 12 bases between them. The CDR3 covers 15 residues. Germline V gene sequence: CDR1 SGHTA, CDR2 FQGNSA. The CDR3 nucleotides read TGTGCCAGCAGCTCGGAAGGGGTCTCTAACTATGGCTACACCTTC. This sequence encodes CASSSEGVSNYGYTF.